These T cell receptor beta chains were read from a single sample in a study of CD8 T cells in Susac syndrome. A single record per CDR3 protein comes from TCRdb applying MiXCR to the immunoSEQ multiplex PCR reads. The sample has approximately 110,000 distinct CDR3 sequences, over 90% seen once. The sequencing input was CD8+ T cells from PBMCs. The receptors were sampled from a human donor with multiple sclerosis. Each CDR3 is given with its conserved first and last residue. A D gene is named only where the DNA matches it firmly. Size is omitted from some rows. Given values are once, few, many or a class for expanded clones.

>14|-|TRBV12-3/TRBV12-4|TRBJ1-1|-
CASTPGRGATEAFF
TGTGCCAGCACCCCAGGTCGGGGGGCCACTGAAGCTTTCTTT
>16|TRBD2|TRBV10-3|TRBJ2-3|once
CAISDDSGRGADTQYF
TGTGCCATCAGTGATGATAGCGGGAGAGGTGCAGATACGCAGTATTTT
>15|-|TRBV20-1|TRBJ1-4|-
CSAAGTPKTNEKLFF
TGCAGTGCCGCCGGGACACCGAAAACTAATGAAAAACTGTTTTTT
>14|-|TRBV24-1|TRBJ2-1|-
CATSDPSIYNEQFF
TGTGCCACCAGTGACCCCAGCATATACAATGAGCAGTTCTTC
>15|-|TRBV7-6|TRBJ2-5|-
CASSLGPGPGETQYF
TGTGCCAGCAGCTTAGGACCTGGTCCCGGGGAGACCCAGTACTTC
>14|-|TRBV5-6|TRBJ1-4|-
CASSLGGSNEKLFF
TGTGCCAGCAGCCTCGGGGGGAGTAATGAAAAACTGTTTTTT
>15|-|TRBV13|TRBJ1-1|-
CASSLEGGEDTEVFF
TGTGCCAGCAGCTTAGAGGGAGGGGAAGACACTGAAGTTTTCTTT
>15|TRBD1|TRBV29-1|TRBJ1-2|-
CSVEVGQGANYGYTF
TGCAGCGTTGAAGTTGGACAGGGAGCTAACTATGGCTACACCTTC
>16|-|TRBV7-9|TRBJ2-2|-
CASSPGARRDTGELFF
TGTGCCAGCAGCCCCGGGGCCAGAAGGGACACCGGGGAGCTGTTTTTT
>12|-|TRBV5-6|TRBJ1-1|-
CASSFGQSEAFF
TGTGCCAGCAGCTTTGGACAATCTGAAGCTTTCTTT
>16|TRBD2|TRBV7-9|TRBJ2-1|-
CASSLGWSGGYNEQFF
TGTGCCAGCAGCTTAGGATGGTCGGGAGGCTACAATGAGCAGTTCTTC
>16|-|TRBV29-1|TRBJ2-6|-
CSVEYKRGSGANVLTF
TGCAGCGTTGAATATAAGAGGGGCAGTGGGGCCAACGTCCTGACTTTC
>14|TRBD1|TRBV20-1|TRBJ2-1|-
CSASTGGADNEQFF
TGCAGTGCTAGTACAGGGGGCGCGGACAATGAGCAGTTCTTC
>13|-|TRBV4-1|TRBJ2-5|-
CASSQNRAQTQYF
TGCGCCAGCAGCCAAAACAGGGCGCAGACCCAGTACTTC
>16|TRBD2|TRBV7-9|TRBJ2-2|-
CASSFPSGSRTGELFF
TGTGCCAGCAGCTTCCCTAGCGGGAGTCGTACCGGGGAGCTGTTTTTT
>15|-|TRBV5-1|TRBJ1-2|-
CASGLAMGTNYGYTF
TGCGCCAGCGGCTTGGCAATGGGGACAAACTATGGCTACACCTTC
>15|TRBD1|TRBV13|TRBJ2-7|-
CASSATGGSLYEQYF
TGTGCCAGCAGCGCAACAGGGGGCTCACTGTACGAGCAGTACTTC
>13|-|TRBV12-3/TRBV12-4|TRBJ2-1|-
CASSFNGYNEQFF
TGTGCCAGCAGTTTTAACGGTTACAATGAGCAGTTCTTC
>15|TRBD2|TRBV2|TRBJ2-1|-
CASSENLAGGNEQFF
TGTGCCAGCAGTGAAAATCTAGCGGGGGGCAATGAGCAGTTCTTC
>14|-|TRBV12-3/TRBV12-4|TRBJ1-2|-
CASSLGGGDHGYTF
TGTGCCAGCAGTTTAGGGGGGGGCGATCATGGCTACACCTTC
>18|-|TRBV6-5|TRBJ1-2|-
CASSYYKLLTGLRDGYTF
TGTGCCAGCAGTTACTATAAGCTATTGACAGGCTTGCGCGATGGCTACACCTTC
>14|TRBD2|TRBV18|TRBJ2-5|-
CASSPPGLEETQYF
TGTGCCAGCTCACCTCCGGGACTAGAAGAGACCCAGTACTTC
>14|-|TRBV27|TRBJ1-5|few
CASSLGAGDQPQHF
TGTGCCAGCAGTTTAGGGGCAGGGGATCAGCCCCAGCATTTT
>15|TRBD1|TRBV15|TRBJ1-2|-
CATSGLRGQNYGYTF
TGTGCCACCAGCGGCCTCAGGGGGCAGAACTATGGCTACACCTTC
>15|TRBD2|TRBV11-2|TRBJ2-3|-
CASSPWRGNTDTQYF
TGTGCCAGCAGCCCCTGGCGGGGGAACACAGATACGCAGTATTTT
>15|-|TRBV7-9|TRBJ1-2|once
CASSPTNEGGYGYTF
TGTGCCAGCAGCCCAACCAATGAGGGGGGATATGGCTACACCTTC
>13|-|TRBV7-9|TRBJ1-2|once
CSSSLGTTSGYTF
TGTTCCAGCAGCTTAGGAACCACGAGTGGCTACACCTTC
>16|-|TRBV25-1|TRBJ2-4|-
CASSEESGLSKNIQYF
TGTGCCAGCAGTGAAGAGTCAGGGTTATCCAAAAACATTCAGTACTTC
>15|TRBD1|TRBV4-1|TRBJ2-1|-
CASSQWTGGGDEQFF
TGCGCCAGCAGCCAATGGACAGGGGGCGGGGATGAGCAGTTCTTC
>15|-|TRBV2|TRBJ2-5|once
CASTGGGGIGETQYF
TGTGCCAGCACCGGAGGGGGGGGAATTGGAGAGACCCAGTACTTC
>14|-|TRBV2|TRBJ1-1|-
CASTWTPLNTEAFF
TGTGCCAGCACCTGGACACCGTTGAACACTGAAGCTTTCTTT
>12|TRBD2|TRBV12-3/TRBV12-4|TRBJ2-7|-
CASAGGAYEQYF
TGTGCCAGCGCGGGGGGCGCCTACGAGCAGTACTTC
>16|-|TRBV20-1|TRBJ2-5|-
CSARERQAVKWETQYF
TGCAGTGCCCGAGAGCGACAGGCGGTGAAGTGGGAGACCCAGTACTTC
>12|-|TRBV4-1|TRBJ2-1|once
CASSYTGGEQFF
TGCGCCAGCAGCTATACAGGAGGTGAGCAGTTCTTC
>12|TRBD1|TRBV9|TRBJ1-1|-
CASSPRQGQAFF
TGTGCCAGCAGCCCACGACAGGGGCAAGCTTTCTTT
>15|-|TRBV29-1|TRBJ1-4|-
CSVEGIDPANEKLFF
TGCAGCGTTGAAGGGATCGACCCGGCTAATGAAAAACTGTTTTTT
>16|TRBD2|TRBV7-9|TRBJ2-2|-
CASSPLAGGDTGELFF
TGTGCCAGCAGCCCCTTAGCGGGAGGGGACACCGGGGAGCTGTTTTTT
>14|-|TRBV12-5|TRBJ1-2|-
CASGVGVTERGYTF
TGTGCTAGTGGCGTAGGGGTTACCGAACGCGGCTACACCTTC
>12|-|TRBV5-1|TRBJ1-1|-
CASSQLGGEAFF
TGCGCCAGCAGCCAACTGGGGGGTGAAGCTTTCTTT
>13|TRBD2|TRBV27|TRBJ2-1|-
CASSLPPTSGKFF
TGTGCCAGCAGTTTACCTCCGACTAGCGGGAAGTTCTTC
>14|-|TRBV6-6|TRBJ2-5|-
CASSRFSTQETQYF
TGTGCCAGCAGTAGGTTCTCGACCCAAGAGACCCAGTACTTC
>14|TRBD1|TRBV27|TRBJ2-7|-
CASSSAAGGYEQYF
TGTGCCAGCAGTTCGGCGGCAGGGGGTTACGAGCAGTACTTC
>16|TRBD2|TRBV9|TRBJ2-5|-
CASSEGQREPGETQYF
TGTGCCAGCAGCGAGGGGCAGCGGGAGCCCGGAGAGACCCAGTACTTC
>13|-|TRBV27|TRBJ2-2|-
CASSLSGSGELFF
TGTGCCAGCAGTTTATCTGGGTCCGGGGAGCTGTTTTTT
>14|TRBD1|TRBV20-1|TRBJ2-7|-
CSARSRGPSYEQYF
TGCAGTGCTAGGTCAAGGGGGCCGTCCTACGAGCAGTACTTC
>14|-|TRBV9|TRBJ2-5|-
CASSVVGGQETQYF
TGTGCCAGCAGCGTAGTGGGCGGCCAAGAGACCCAGTACTTC
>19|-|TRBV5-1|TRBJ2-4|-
CASSTEDSSPILAKNIQYF
TGCGCCAGCAGCACCGAGGACAGCTCCCCTATCCTAGCCAAAAACATTCAGTACTTC
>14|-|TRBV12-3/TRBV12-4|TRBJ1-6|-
CASSWTIGDSPLHF
TGTGCCAGCAGTTGGACCATCGGGGATTCACCCCTCCACTTT